Reported below is one T cell receptor (beta chain). It lacks a known antigen. No base-level quality is on record; no much larger clone is a single base apart. This sample was included in a study of T cells in localized non-small cell lung cancer (dated by TCRdb to the early 2020s). Study-level background: The study analyzed T cell repertoires of 236 early-stage NSCLC patients, comparing tumors and uninvolved tumor-adjacent lungs. The mean age of the NSCLC patients was around 65 years, with about 130 men and 107 women. The cohort comprised 200 to 300 treatment-naïve NSCLC patients with resected, localized lung tumors. Broader findings and caveats from the paper: Longer overall survival was associated with higher T cell density in blood, whereas shorter survival was associated with higher clonality in adjacent lung. A median of approximately 55 of the top 100 tumor clones were detected in paired uninvolved adjacent lung, and some 29 of these tumor clones were also found among the top 100 clones of the paired uninvolved adjacent lung. Because multi-region tumor sequencing was not done, intratumor heterogeneity could not be ruled out. Uninvolved tumor-adjacent lung showed the highest T cell clonality, higher than tumor, which suggests more focused antigenic responses in the uninvolved tumor-adjacent lung. Because of the exploratory design, TCR variables were selected using unadjusted p-values without false-discovery rate correction.

At diagnosis, tumor, uninvolved tumor-adjacent lung and peripheral blood were collected and then preserved as a mix of FFPE and fresh-frozen material. For TCR repertoire profiling, blood samples were analyzed as peripheral blood mononuclear cells. The immunoSEQ Assay was used to sequence TCR beta CDR3 regions from DNA. In the paper's pipeline: T cell density was computed as TCR beta template counts normalized to usable DNA estimated by amplifying housekeeping genes. The preseqR package was used to estimate richness by extrapolating to 400,000 templates for PBMC samples and to 120,000 templates for tissue samples. Clonality was defined as one minus Pielou's evenness. Tissue-enriched TCRs were identified by differential abundance testing using productive amino-acid clonotypes, minimum total count 5 and alpha 0.1. The Jaccard Index and the Morisita Overlap Index were used to measure how much the repertoires overlapped between compartments. GLIPH grouped TCR beta CDR3s together with public tetramer-defined viral CDR3s, and a viral motif had to include at least three viral sequences and show V-gene enrichment. TCRdb re-hosts the immuneACCESS table, in-frame sequences only. Its copies lack some clones; in the studies checked, an unresolved V gene accounts for under half of them, and the cause for the rest is not known. V, J and clone size are taken as reported in that table, and D and trimming were inferred from the DNA itself. The sample data list 35,000 or so clones, and about nine tenths of these were observed just once. The ten largest clones capture roughly 4.2% of the sample.

In the germline V gene, CDR1 corresponds to MGHRA and CDR2 to YSYEKL. From cysteine to phenylalanine, the CDR3 is 17 amino acids long. Only the CDR3 portion is preserved as DNA: 51 bases, with reading frame beginning at the first base. The V end loses 4 bases and the J end loses 4 bases, and a stretch of 17 bases separates them. In this chain, TRBV4-1 is recombined with TRBJ1-6; the D segment could be TRBD1, given 5 matching bases. This receptor was identified in a man aged 35-75 years with stage I lung adenocarcinoma. The sequencing here drew on peripheral blood, taken before any cancer treatment. The CDR3 is CASSPRDDSFYNSPLHF. At the DNA level, the sequence is TGCGCCAGCAGCCCCCGGGATGACAGTTTTTATAATTCACCCCTCCACTTT.